These T cell receptor beta chains were read from a single sample in a study of blood T cell repertoires in COVID-19. Assay: immunoSEQ multiplex PCR; the TCRdb copy retains only in-frame clones and omits some. This table holds about 220,000 clones, roughly 75% found once. Sequencing used peripheral blood. The receptors originated from an older woman with acute or convalescent COVID-19. The CDR3 runs from the conserved cysteine through the conserved F or W. D genes are given only for firm matches.

NA | TRBJ2-7 | TRBV30 | 12 | CAWSRRGYEQYF
TRBD1 | TRBJ2-7 | TRBV30 | 12 | CAWSIQGYEQYF
NA | TRBJ1-2 | TRBV4-3 | 14 | CASSKQGGDYGYTF
NA | TRBJ2-1 | TRBV2 | 12 | CASSEGGNEQFF
TRBD1 | TRBJ1-4 | TRBV12-3/TRBV12-4 | 13 | CASSSTGGEKLFF
NA | TRBJ1-1 | TRBV10-1 | 12 | CATRRENTEAFF
TRBD1 | TRBJ1-2 | TRBV6-1 | 15 | CASREGQGGGYGYTF
NA | TRBJ1-2 | TRBV6-5 | 15 | CASSYLTGANYGYTF
TRBD2 | TRBJ2-3 | TRBV9 | 18 | CASSVSLAGGNLLDTQYF
TRBD2 | TRBJ2-1 | TRBV5-6 | 19 | CASSLLLAGGMSSYNEQFF
TRBD1 | TRBJ1-1 | TRBV23-1 | 20 | CASSQSEELGPDRGGTEAFF
TRBD1 | TRBJ2-3 | TRBV18 | 16 | CASSRDRDRVTDTQYF
NA | TRBJ1-2 | TRBV7-2 | 15 | CASSFGQGTNYGYTF
TRBD1 | TRBJ1-1 | TRBV6-4 | 14 | CASRWDRAATEAFF
TRBD1 | TRBJ2-5 | TRBV5-1 | 14 | CASSRDRGQETQYF
NA | TRBJ1-6 | TRBV18 | 15 | CASSPRRGMDSPLHF
TRBD1 | TRBJ2-5 | TRBV10-3 | 12 | CAISRGLKTQYF
NA | TRBJ1-6 | TRBV7-9 | 15 | CASSPGGRLNSPLHF
NA | TRBJ2-5 | TRBV28 | 16 | CASSLSGGPTGETQYF
NA | TRBJ2-2 | TRBV11-1 | 14 | CASSLVQGSGELFF
TRBD2 | TRBJ2-3 | TRBV10-3 | 13 | CAIRGLAADTQYF
NA | TRBJ1-5 | TRBV27 | 14 | CASSYTGSNQPQHF
TRBD2 | TRBJ2-1 | TRBV6-5 | 15 | CASSYNPAGTNEQFF
NA | TRBJ1-5 | TRBV7-2 | 15 | CASSLNGVWTQPQHF
NA | TRBJ1-5 | TRBV7-9 | 14 | CASSLAGGNQPQHF
NA | TRBJ1-4 | TRBV5-3 | 15 | CARSFSARQDEKLFF
NA | TRBJ1-3 | TRBV19 | 13 | CASNPGSGNTIYF
TRBD1 | TRBJ2-3 | TRBV24-1 | 18 | CATSDQGGTGKALDTQYF
TRBD2 | TRBJ2-2 | TRBV5-1 | 15 | CASSLELAVGGELFF
TRBD2 | TRBJ2-1 | TRBV6-5 | 15 | CASNPSGASYNEQFF
NA | TRBJ2-5 | TRBV19 | 14 | CASSSMAGSETQYF
TRBD1 | TRBJ2-1 | TRBV7-8 | 15 | CASRFRDRSHNEQFF
NA | TRBJ2-2 | TRBV5-1 | 17 | CASSFNGPGQGAGELFF
NA | TRBJ1-1 | TRBV7-7 | 13 | CASSKTQNTEAFF
TRBD2 | TRBJ2-2 | TRBV9 | 17 | CASKGGRTSASTGELFF
NA | TRBJ2-5 | TRBV10-3 | 15 | CAISTPGGTQETQYF
NA | TRBJ1-1 | TRBV5-1 | 14 | CASSQSGWGTEAFF
TRBD2 | TRBJ2-1 | TRBV7-9 | 15 | CASSQTSDPMIWQFF
NA | TRBJ2-2 | TRBV6-4 | 16 | CASSRELSLNTGELFF
NA | TRBJ2-7 | TRBV5-1 | 13 | CASAESGSYEQYF
NA | TRBJ2-6 | TRBV19 | 17 | CASSMARDSSGANVLTF